These 13 T cell receptor beta chains came from one sample sequenced in a study of blood T cell repertoires in COVID-19. Libraries were prepared by immunoSEQ multiplex PCR; TCRdb keeps only in-frame clonotypes and omits some of them. The table has approximately 260,000 clones, over 80% seen once. The sequenced sample consisted of peripheral blood. The receptor set was obtained from a woman in her 70s with COVID-19, enrolled during active disease.

This clone was recorded once. This chain links TRBV2 with TRBJ2-1; TRBD2 is a possible D gene (5 bases). CDR3 length: 12 residues. From germline, CDR1 is SNHLY and CDR2 FYNNEI. V shed 8 bases and J shed 3 bases, with 8 bases lying between them. This CDR3 reads CASGRGYNEQFF. CDR3 DNA: TGTGCCAGCGGCCGGGGCTACAATGAGCAGTTCTTC.

V gene TRBV27 combines with J gene TRBJ2-3; TRBD2 aligns across 13 bases. After removal of 5 bases from V and 4 bases from J, the junction contained 15 bases not matched to a gene. The CDR3 contains 19 residues. Looked up from germline, CDR1 is MNHEY and CDR2 is SMNVEV (reference sequence). CDR3 protein: CASSLLPGTSGTKADTQYF. The DNA for the CDR3 is TGTGCCAGCAGTCTACTCCCCGGGACTAGCGGGACGAAGGCAGATACGCAGTATTTT.

The chain carries TRBV21-1 and TRBJ1-3; the table assigns TRBD1, which was not confirmed against the DNA. TRBV21-1 is reported as a pseudogene. The CDR3 is made up of 18 amino acids. CDR3 coding DNA: TGTGCCAGCAGCAAATCGACAGGGGGTCCCGACTCTGGAAACACCATATATTTT. This translates into CASSKSTGGPDSGNTIYF.

The chain recombines TRBV6-5 with TRBJ1-6; 8 bases align to TRBD1. CDR1 MNHEY and CDR2 SVGAGI come from the germline V gene. This CDR3 contains 15 residues. J gave up 6 bases and V 8 bases, and 9 bases lay outside the gene matches. CDR3 amino acids: CASLGQGKANSPLHF. The CDR3 DNA reads TGTGCCAGCCTCGGACAGGGAAAGGCTAATTCACCCCTCCACTTT.

The rearrangement links TRBV3-1 (or the pseudogene TRBV3-2) to TRBJ1-2, with 8 bases identical to TRBD1. The CDR3 length is 15 residues. After removal of 4 bases from V and 0 bases from J, the junction contained 4 bases not matched to a gene. The germline V gene encodes CDR1 LGHDT and CDR2 YNNKEL (reference sequence). Written as DNA, the CDR3 is TGTGCCAGCAGCCCAGGGGGCAGGCCTAACTATGGCTACACCTTC. This translates into CASSPGGRPNYGYTF.

The V call is TRBV6-5, the J call TRBJ2-3; 8 bases are shared with TRBD2. V lost 6 bases, J lost 6 bases, and 8 bases stayed unmatched. Germline V CDR1 and CDR2: MNHEY, SVGAGI. This CDR3 has 14 amino acids. The CDR3 DNA reads as TGTGCCAGCAGCGATAGCGGGATGTTGGATACGCAGTATTTT. Encoded protein: CASSDSGMLDTQYF.

The chain recombines TRBV7-9 with TRBJ1-4; the match to TRBD1 covers 7 bases. J was trimmed by 7 bases and V by 5 bases; bases with no gene match: 10. The CDR3 is 15 amino acids. CDR1 is SEHNR, CDR2 FQNEAQ, per germline (reference sequence). The CDR3 DNA sequence: TGTGCCAGCAGCCAAGTCCAGGGGGTTGGTGAAAAACTGTTTTTT. This translates into CASSQVQGVGEKLFF.

The chain couples TRBV21-1 to TRBJ2-3; the tabulated D call, TRBD1, remains unverified against the DNA. TRBV21-1 is a listed pseudogene. This CDR3 spans 16 amino acids. Written as DNA, the CDR3 is TGTGCCAGCAGCACCACCGGGACAGGGTCGTCAGATACGCAGTATTTT. Its translation is CASSTTGTGSSDTQYF.

The V gene is TRBV5-5, the J gene TRBJ1-5, with D possibly TRBD1 on 6 matching bases. With 0 bases removed from V and 5 bases from J, the gap between germline ends came to 12 bases. Germline V lookup: CDR1 SGHKS, CDR2 YYEKEE (reference sequence). The CDR3 has 15 amino acids. The CDR3 loop is CASSLVRDTYQPQHF. CDR3 DNA sequence: TGTGCCAGCAGCTTGGTCAGGGACACCTATCAGCCCCAGCATTTT.

The table lists this clone with a few counts. The chain couples TRBV11-3 to TRBJ2-5, with TRBD2 as a possible D gene (5 bases). Germline CDR1 reads SGHNT; CDR2 reads YENEEA. This CDR3 spans 13 amino acids. With 0 bases removed from V and 5 bases from J, the gap between germline ends came to 7 bases. CDR3 DNA sequence: TGTGCCAGCAGCTTAGAGGAGCGGGAGACCCAGTACTTC. The encoded protein is CASSLEERETQYF.

This clone appeared a single time. The V call is TRBV19, the J call TRBJ2-3; 9 positions match TRBD2. CDR1 is LNHDA and CDR2 is SQIVND in the germline V gene (reference sequence). CDR3 length equals 14 residues. V shed 7 bases and J 4 bases; nucleotides not matched to a gene: 6. In nucleotides, the CDR3 is TGTGCCAGTACGAAAGCGGGAGGCGCAGATACGCAGTATTTT. Its translation is CASTKAGGADTQYF.

CDR3 in amino acids: CAWGRAGLTEAFF. The CDR3 DNA follows: TGTGCCTGGGGGAGGGCGGGACTCACTGAAGCTTTCTTT. The gene calls are TRBV30 and TRBJ1-1; perhaps TRBD1 as D (5 bases). Germline CDR1 reads GTSNPN; CDR2 reads SVGIG (reference sequence). Trimming took off 5 bases at V and 4 bases at J, with 14 bases between the two ends. The CDR3 spans 13 residues.

The chain employs TRBV28 and TRBJ2-7; 11 bases map to TRBD1. Germline V gene lookup returns CDR1 MDHEN and CDR2 SYDVKM. The CDR3 has 15 amino acids. Trimming took 5 bases from V and 1 from J; bases not matched to a gene: 4. The CDR3, as DNA: TGTGCCAGCAGTCAGGGGGACAGGGGGTCCTACGAGCAGTACTTC. This codes for CASSQGDRGSYEQYF. Supplemented by reference TRBV28 and TRBJ2-7, the full variable domain reads DVKVTQSSRYLVKRTGEKVFLECVQDMDHENMFWYRQDPGLGLRLIYFSYDVKMKEKGDIPEGYSVSREKKERFSLILESASTNQTSMYLCASSQGDRGSYEQYFGPGTRLTVT.